This T cell receptor (beta chain) was profiled in a study of cytomegalovirus exposure and HLA in healthy donors. The table lists this clone with a few counts. This CDR3 is built from 15 residues. Germline CDR1 is LNHDA and CDR2 is SQIVND (reference sequence). Trimming took 6 bases from V and 3 from J; bases not matched to a gene: 8. Primers included in the PCR were 60 Vbeta and 13 Jbeta primers. TCRdb keeps only in-frame clones here, not all; method: immunoSEQ multiplex PCR. The sample carries some 130,000 clones, around 79% recorded once. The sequence derives from a middle-aged woman in good health and CMV-seronegative. The chain links TRBV19 to TRBJ1-2; TRBD1 matches 9 bases. The sample was PBMCs. This CDR3 reads CASSQERTGDYGYTF. CDR3 coding DNA: TGTGCCAGTAGCCAAGAGAGGACAGGGGACTATGGCTACACCTTC.